The 2 T cell receptor beta chains listed next were all sequenced from one sample in a study of memory CD4+ T cells and cytomegalovirus serostatus. The method was immunoSEQ multiplex PCR; TCRdb's version includes in-frame clones alone and lacks a portion of them. The data show 50,000 to 65,000 clones, with 70% to 75% seen just once and around 2.7% held by the top ten. The sort gate was single viable CD3+CD4+CD8-CD45RO+ cells for memory CD4+ T cells. Sequenced: memory CD4+ T cells from blood. These receptors all stem from an adult in good health and CMV-seropositive.

The chain joins TRBV21-1 to TRBJ1-3. TRBV21-1 is assigned pseudogene status. The CDR3 loop spans 16 amino acids. The CDR3 DNA reads TGTGCCAGCAGCAGAAATTTCCGGGCCTCAGGAAACACCATATATTTT. Amino acid sequence: CASSRNFRASGNTIYF.

A few counts support this clone. The rearrangement joins TRBV4-3 to TRBJ2-5; D unresolved. Germline assignment: CDR1 LGHNA and CDR2 YSLEER. The V end was cut by 5 bases, the J end by 5 bases, with 15 bases between. This CDR3 has 14 residues. CDR3: CASSSQGCGETQYF. The DNA for the CDR3 is TGCGCCAGCAGCTCCCAAGGGTGTGGGGAGACCCAGTACTTC.